This is a list of T cell receptor beta chains from one sample in a study of HIV-infected patients and healthy controls. TCRdb passed the 5' RACE reads through MiXCR, listing each CDR3 protein once. The repertoire holds 9,500 to 11,000 distinct CDR3 sequences, with about 5.2% as singletons. The sequences come from blood, collected before antiretroviral therapy. The receptors shown here come from an adult with HIV infection. The CDR3 runs from the conserved cysteine through the conserved F or W. D genes are given only for firm matches. The size entry gives how often the clone was seen (once, few, many) or a class if it is expanded.

v_gene	j_gene	d_gene	abundance	CDR3aa	CDR3nt
TRBV6-5	TRBJ2-5	TRBD2	many	CASSTSGGPQETQYF	TGTGCCAGCAGTACTAGCGGGGGGCCTCAAGAGACCCAGTACTTC
TRBV1	TRBJ2-3	-	many	CTSSQDPASGSTDTQYF	TGCACCAGCAGCCAAGATCCAGCTAGCGGAAGCACAGATACGCAGTATTTT
TRBV12-3/TRBV12-4	TRBJ1-2	-	many	CASSRTILGVNGYTF	TGTGCCAGCAGTCGAACCATTCTGGGAGTCAATGGCTACACCTTC
TRBV28	TRBJ1-2	-	medium-sized	CASSPPGRPDGYTF	TGTGCCAGCAGTCCCCCGGGCCGCCCCGATGGCTACACCTTC
TRBV9	TRBJ2-3	TRBD1	many	CASSVIQGETDTQYF	TGTGCCAGCAGCGTAATACAGGGGGAGACAGATACGCAGTATTTT
TRBV21-1	TRBJ2-7	-	many	CASSLPYEQYF	TGTGCCAGCAGCTTACCCTACGAGCAGTACTTC
TRBV27	TRBJ1-5	-	many	CASSQGNNQPQHF	TGTGCCAGCAGTCAGGGGAACAATCAGCCCCAGCATTTT
TRBV11-2	TRBJ2-2	TRBD1	few	CAIAAGGNTGELFF	TGTGCCATAGCCGCAGGGGGCAACACCGGGGAGCTGTTTTTT
TRBV7-9	TRBJ2-7	TRBD1	many	CASSLTSAGQGAEQYF	TGTGCCAGCAGCCTCACCTCCGCGGGACAGGGGGCCGAGCAGTACTTC
TRBV19	TRBJ1-5	TRBD1	many	CASSIPGQGIGNQPQHF	TGTGCCAGTAGTATTCCGGGACAGGGAATCGGCAATCAGCCCCAGCATTTT
TRBV6-2/TRBV6-3	TRBJ2-7	TRBD2	few	CASSYGLATYEQYF	TGTGCCAGCAGTTACGGACTAGCGACCTACGAGCAGTACTTC
TRBV12-3/TRBV12-4	TRBJ2-6	-	many	CASSPGGSGANVLTF	TGTGCCAGCAGCCCGGGTGGCTCTGGGGCCAACGTCCTGACTTTC
TRBV19	TRBJ2-7	TRBD2	many	CASSPGSGGYEQYF	TGTGCCAGTAGCCCCGGGTCGGGGGGTTACGAGCAGTACTTC
TRBV6-1	TRBJ2-5	-	many	CASSEDPGDGETQYF	TGTGCCAGCAGTGAAGATCCAGGGGACGGAGAGACCCAGTACTTC
TRBV12-3/TRBV12-4	TRBJ2-7	-	medium-sized	CASSFSVYEQYF	TGTGCCAGCAGTTTTTCGGTCTACGAGCAGTACTTC
TRBV19	TRBJ2-7	-	medium-sized	CASSIRTGFNYEQYF	TGTGCCAGTAGTATAAGAACAGGCTTCAACTACGAGCAGTACTTC
TRBV6-1	TRBJ1-6	-	many	CASSDYLRGSYNSPLHF	TGTGCCAGCAGTGACTATCTCCGGGGATCCTATAATTCACCCCTCCACTTT
TRBV29-1	TRBJ2-7	-	many	CSVEDNYEQYF	TGCAGCGTTGAGGACAACTACGAGCAGTACTTC
TRBV9	TRBJ2-3	-	many	CASSKLARGSTDTQYF	TGTGCCAGCAGCAAATTGGCCCGGGGGAGCACAGATACGCAGTATTTT
TRBV20-1	TRBJ1-2	-	many	CSARTHLMGYGYTF	TGCAGTGCTAGGACGCACCTAATGGGGTATGGCTACACCTTC
TRBV6-2/TRBV6-3	TRBJ2-6	TRBD2	medium-sized	CASSPLFLLADEPSGANVLTF	TGTGCCAGCAGTCCACTCTTCCTTCTAGCGGACGAACCCTCTGGGGCCAACGTCCTGACTTTC
TRBV30	TRBJ2-1	-	few	CAGRLELGNEQFF	TGTGCCGGTAGACTAGAGTTGGGCAATGAGCAGTTCTTC
TRBV29-1	TRBJ1-2	-	many	CSVETYEGYTF	TGCAGCGTTGAGACATACGAAGGCTACACCTTC
TRBV29-1	TRBJ2-1	-	many	CSVEDPQLGFHNEQFF	TGCAGCGTTGAAGACCCCCAACTAGGCTTTCACAATGAGCAGTTCTTC
TRBV5-4	TRBJ2-1	-	many	CASSSGQNPSYNEQFF	TGTGCCAGCAGCTCCGGACAGAATCCTTCCTACAATGAGCAGTTCTTC
TRBV10-2	TRBJ2-4	-	many	CASSGEAKNIQYF	TGCGCCAGCAGCGGCGAAGCCAAAAACATTCAGTACTTC
TRBV25-1	TRBJ2-7	-	once	CASKDFAYEQYF	TGTGCCAGCAAGGATTTCGCCTACGAGCAGTACTTC